Listed below are T cell receptor beta chains from one sample, sequenced in a study of CXCR3-negative and CXCR3-positive naive CD8 T cells. TCRdb re-called the 5' RACE reads and catalogs CDR3 proteins one per entry, DNA excluded. The sample table sets out about 130,000 distinct CDR3 sequences. The sequenced material came from naive CXCR3- CD8+ T cells from blood. The receptors here all came from a human donor in good health. Some clones in this sample may be carry-over from other donors' samples. Both conserved end residues are part of each CDR3.

V,J,CDR3
TRBV5-6,TRBJ1-1,CASSLSPGTEAFF
TRBV18,TRBJ2-5,CASSPMPRETFQETQYF
TRBV9,TRBJ1-1,CASSVGGGVTEAFF
TRBV7-9,TRBJ2-1,CASSLVGSFEQFF
TRBV14,TRBJ1-1,CASSQVWGSSTEAFF
TRBV7-3,TRBJ2-1,CASSSLIFPGQDYNEQFF
TRBV7-3,TRBJ2-1,CASSFGGGNNEQFF
TRBV3-1,TRBJ2-1,CASSQESGRASNEQFF
TRBV5-6,TRBJ2-2,CASSLAGNTGELFF
TRBV4-1,TRBJ1-5,CASSQVGGNQPQHF
TRBV25-1,TRBJ2-4,CASSESHGKNIQYF
TRBV29-1,TRBJ1-3,CSVAGGELSNTIYF
TRBV3-1,TRBJ2-2,CASRHQPGLGNTGELFF
TRBV4-2,TRBJ2-5,CASSQGPPGHPQETQYF
TRBV28,TRBJ2-3,CASSIPGDTQYF
TRBV4-1,TRBJ2-1,CASSRSMGNSYNEQFF
TRBV4-1,TRBJ2-1,CASSQGTSGYYNEQFF
TRBV12-3/TRBV12-4,TRBJ2-7,CASRSRVASYEQYF
TRBV27,TRBJ2-7,CASSYTSGYYEQYF
TRBV7-9,TRBJ1-2,CASSLNGLLYGYTF
TRBV9,TRBJ2-1,CASSVVAGVSSYNEQFF
TRBV12-3/TRBV12-4,TRBJ2-2,CANEAGANTGELFF
TRBV6-1,TRBJ1-4,CASSVSPLLAANEKLFF
TRBV4-1,TRBJ1-4,CASSQVAGPAEKLFF
TRBV29-1,TRBJ2-1,CSVVWTGGEQFF
TRBV12-3/TRBV12-4,TRBJ2-7,CASSFGAGYEQYF
TRBV7-9,TRBJ1-1,CSSSLAMGRATEAFF
TRBV7-2,TRBJ2-5,CASSLALRTGETQYF
TRBV7-9,TRBJ2-1,CASTPGLAYNEQFF
TRBV7-9,TRBJ2-3,CASSRDRVSTDTQYF
TRBV15,TRBJ2-5,CATSRGQGDTETQYF
TRBV29-1,TRBJ2-4,CSVAERAKNIQYF
TRBV19,TRBJ2-1,CASSIGSINEQFF
TRBV2,TRBJ2-7,CASSEGSLYEQYF
TRBV6-6,TRBJ2-3,CASSYSIGTGSDTQYF
TRBV15,TRBJ2-3,CATSRAGDTDTQYF
TRBV7-9,TRBJ2-7,CASSSSFGPKYEQYF